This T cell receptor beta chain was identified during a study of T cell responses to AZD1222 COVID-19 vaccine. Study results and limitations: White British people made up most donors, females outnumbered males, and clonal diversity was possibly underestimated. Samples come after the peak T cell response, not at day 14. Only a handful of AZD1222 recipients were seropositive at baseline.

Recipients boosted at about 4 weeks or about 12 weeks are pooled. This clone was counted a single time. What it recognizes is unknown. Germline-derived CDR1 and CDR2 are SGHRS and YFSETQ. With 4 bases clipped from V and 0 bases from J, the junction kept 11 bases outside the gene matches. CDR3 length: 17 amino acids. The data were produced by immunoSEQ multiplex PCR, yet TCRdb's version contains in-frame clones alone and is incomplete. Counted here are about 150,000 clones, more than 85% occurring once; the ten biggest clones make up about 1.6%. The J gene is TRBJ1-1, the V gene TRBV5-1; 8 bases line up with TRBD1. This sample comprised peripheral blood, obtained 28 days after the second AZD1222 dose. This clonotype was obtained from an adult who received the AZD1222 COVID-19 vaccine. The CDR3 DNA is TGCGCCAGCAGCCTTGGACAGGGCCTGATTATGAACACTGAAGCTTTCTTT. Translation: CASSLGQGLIMNTEAFF.